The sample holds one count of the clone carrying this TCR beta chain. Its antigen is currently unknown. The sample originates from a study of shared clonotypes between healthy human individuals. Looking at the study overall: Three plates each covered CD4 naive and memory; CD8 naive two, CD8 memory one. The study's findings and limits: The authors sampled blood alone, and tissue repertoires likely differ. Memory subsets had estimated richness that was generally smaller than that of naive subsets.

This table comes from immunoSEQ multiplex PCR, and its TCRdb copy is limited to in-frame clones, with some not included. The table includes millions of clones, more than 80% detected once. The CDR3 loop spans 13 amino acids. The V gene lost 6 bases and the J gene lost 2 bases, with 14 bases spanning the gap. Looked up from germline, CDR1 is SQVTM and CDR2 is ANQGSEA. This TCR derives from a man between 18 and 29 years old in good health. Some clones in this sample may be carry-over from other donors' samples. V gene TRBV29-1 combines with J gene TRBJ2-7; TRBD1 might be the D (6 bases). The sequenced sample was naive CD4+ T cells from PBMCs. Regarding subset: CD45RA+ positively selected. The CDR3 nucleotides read TGCAGCGTCTCAAGACAGGATACCTACGAGCAGTACTTC. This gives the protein CSVSRQDTYEQYF.